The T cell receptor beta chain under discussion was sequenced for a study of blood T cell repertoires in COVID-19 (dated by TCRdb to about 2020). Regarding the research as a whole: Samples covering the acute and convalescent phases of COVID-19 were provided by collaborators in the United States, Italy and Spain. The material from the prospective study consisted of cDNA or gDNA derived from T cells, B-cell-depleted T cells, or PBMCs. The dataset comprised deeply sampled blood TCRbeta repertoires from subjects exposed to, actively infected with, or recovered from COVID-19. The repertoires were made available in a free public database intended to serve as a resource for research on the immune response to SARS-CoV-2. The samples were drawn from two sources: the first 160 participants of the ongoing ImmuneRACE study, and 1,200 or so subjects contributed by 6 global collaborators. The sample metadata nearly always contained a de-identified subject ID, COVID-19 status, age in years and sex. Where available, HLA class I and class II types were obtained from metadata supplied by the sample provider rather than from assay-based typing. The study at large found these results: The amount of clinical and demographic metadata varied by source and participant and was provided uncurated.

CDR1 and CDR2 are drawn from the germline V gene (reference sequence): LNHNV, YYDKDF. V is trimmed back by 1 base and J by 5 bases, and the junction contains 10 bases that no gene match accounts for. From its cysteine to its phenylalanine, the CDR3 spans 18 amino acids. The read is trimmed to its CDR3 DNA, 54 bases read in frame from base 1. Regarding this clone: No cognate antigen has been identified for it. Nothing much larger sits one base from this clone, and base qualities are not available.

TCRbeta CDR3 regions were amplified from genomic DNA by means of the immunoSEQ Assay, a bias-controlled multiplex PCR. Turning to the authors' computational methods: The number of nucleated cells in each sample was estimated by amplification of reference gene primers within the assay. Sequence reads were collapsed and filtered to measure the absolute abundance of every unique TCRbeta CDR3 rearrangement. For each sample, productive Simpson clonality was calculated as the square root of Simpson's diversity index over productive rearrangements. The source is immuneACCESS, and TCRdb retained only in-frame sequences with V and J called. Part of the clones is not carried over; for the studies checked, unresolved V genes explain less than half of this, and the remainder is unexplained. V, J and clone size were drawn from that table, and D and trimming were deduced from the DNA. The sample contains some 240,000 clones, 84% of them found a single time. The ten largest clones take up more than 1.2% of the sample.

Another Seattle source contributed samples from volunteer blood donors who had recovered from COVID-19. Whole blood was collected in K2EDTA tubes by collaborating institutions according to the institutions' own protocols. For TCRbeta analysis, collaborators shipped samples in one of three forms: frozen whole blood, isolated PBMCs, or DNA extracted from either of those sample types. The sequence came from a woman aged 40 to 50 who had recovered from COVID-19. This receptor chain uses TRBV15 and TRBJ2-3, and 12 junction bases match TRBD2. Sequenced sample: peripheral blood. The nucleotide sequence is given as TGTGCCACCAGCAGAGCCCCCTCTCTAGCGGGGGGGGGAGATACGCAGTATTTT. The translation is CATSRAPSLAGGGDTQYF. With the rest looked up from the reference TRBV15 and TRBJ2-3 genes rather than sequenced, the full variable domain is DAMVIQNPRYQVTQFGKPVTLSCSQTLNHNVMYWYQQKSSQAPKLLFHYYDKDFNNEADTPDNFQSRRPNTSFCFLDIRSPGLGDTAMYLCATSRAPSLAGGGDTQYFGPGTRLTVL.